The present entry profiles one T cell receptor (beta chain) with its context. The method was immunoSEQ multiplex PCR; TCRdb's version includes in-frame clones alone and lacks a portion of them. The table shows roughly 180,000 clones, with 80% to 85% occurring only once. The CDR3 consists of 15 residues. Germline V gene lookup returns CDR1 MNHEY and CDR2 SVGAGI. The V segment lost 7 bases and the J segment 6 bases; nucleotides outside the gene matches: 9. This record belongs to a study of blood T cell repertoires in COVID-19. Study summary: PBMCs, B-cell-depleted T cells, or T cells provided the cDNA or gDNA that made up the material.

The sample comprised PBMCs or T cells enriched from blood (not recorded which). The chain joins TRBV6-5 to TRBJ2-2; 9 bases line up with TRBD1. This TCR was sampled from a woman in her sixties or seventies who had recovered from COVID-19. CDR3 DNA sequence: TGTGCCAGCACCCCGGGACAGGGTGTACCCGGGGAGCTGTTTTTT. This translates into CASTPGQGVPGELFF.